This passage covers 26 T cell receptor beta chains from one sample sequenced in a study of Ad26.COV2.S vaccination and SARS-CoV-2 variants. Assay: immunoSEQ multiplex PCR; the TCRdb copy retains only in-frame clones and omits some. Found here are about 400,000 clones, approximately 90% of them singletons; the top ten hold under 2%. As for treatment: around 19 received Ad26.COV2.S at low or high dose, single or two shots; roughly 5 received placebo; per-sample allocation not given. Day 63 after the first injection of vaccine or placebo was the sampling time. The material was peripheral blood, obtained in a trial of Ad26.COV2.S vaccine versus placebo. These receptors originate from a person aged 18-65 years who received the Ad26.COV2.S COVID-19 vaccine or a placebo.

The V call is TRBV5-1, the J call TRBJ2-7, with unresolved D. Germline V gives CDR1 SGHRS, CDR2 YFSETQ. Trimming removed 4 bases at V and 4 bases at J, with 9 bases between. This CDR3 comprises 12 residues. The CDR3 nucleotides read TGCGCCAGCAGCCAGGACGGATACGAGCAGTACTTC. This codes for CASSQDGYEQYF.

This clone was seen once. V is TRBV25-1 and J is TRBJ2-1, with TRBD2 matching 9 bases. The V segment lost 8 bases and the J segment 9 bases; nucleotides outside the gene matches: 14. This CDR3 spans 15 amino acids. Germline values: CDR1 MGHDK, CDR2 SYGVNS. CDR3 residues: CASAGAGGNRGEQFF. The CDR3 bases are TGTGCCAGCGCTGGCGCGGGAGGGAATCGGGGTGAGCAGTTCTTC.

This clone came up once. The CDR3 sequence is CASSISSGTRRHEQYF. DNA of the CDR3: TGCGCCAGCAGCATTTCGAGCGGGACACGGAGACACGAGCAGTACTTC. The chain combines TRBV5-1 with TRBJ2-7; D is perhaps TRBD2 (7 bases). Trimming stripped 4 bases from V and 5 bases from J, with 22 bases between. CDR3 size: 16 residues. Germline lookup yields CDR1 SGHRS and CDR2 YFSETQ.

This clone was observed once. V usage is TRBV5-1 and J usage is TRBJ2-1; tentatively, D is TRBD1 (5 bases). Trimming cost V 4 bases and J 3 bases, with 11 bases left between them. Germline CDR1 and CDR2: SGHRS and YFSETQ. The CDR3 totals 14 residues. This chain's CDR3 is CASSLGRNYNEQFF. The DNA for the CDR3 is TGCGCCAGCAGCCTGGGGCGGAACTACAATGAGCAGTTCTTC.

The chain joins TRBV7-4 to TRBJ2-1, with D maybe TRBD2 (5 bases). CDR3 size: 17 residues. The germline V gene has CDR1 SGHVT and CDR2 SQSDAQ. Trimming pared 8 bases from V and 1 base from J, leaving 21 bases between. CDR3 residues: CASGGQEPDSSYNEQFF. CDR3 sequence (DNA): TGTGCCAGCGGAGGCCAGGAGCCGGACTCATCCTACAATGAGCAGTTCTTC.

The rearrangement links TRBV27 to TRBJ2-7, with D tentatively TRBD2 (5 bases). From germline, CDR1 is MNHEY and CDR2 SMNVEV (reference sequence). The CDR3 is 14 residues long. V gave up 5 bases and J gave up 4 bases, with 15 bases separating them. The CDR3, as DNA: TGTGCCAGCAGTCTCCTTTTGGGGAGATACGAGCAGTACTTC. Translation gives CASSLLLGRYEQYF.

CDR3 nucleotide sequence: TGTGCCTGGAGTCCAGGTAAAGCTTTCTTT. Translated, it gives CAWSPGKAFF. The chain recombines TRBV30 with TRBJ1-1; D is ambiguous. Germline V CDR1 and CDR2: GTSNPN, SVGIG (reference sequence). V gave up 2 bases and J gave up 9 bases, with 7 bases separating them. The CDR3 spans 10 residues.

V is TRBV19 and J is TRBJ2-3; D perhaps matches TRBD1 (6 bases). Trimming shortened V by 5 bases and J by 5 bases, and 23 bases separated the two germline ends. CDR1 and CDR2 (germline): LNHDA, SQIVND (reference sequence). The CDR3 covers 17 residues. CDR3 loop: CASSHTPGVGQQDTQYF. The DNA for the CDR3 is TGTGCCAGTAGTCATACACCTGGGGTAGGACAGCAAGATACGCAGTATTTT.

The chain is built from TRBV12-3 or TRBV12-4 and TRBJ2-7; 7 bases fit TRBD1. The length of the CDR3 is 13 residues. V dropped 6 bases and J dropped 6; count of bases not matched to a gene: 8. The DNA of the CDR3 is TGTGCCAGCAGCTCCGGGACAGTTTTCGAGCAGTACTTC. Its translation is CASSSGTVFEQYF.

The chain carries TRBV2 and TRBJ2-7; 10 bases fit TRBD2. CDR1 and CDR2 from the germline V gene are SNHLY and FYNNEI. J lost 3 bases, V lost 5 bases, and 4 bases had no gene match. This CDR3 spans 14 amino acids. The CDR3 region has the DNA TGTGCCAGCAGTAACCTAGCGGGAGACTACGAGCAGTACTTC. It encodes CASSNLAGDYEQYF.

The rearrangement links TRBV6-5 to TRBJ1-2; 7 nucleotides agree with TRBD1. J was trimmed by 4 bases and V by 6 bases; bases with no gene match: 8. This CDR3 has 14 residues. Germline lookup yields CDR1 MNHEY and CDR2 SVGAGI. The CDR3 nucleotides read TGTGCCAGCAGAGCGACAGGGACGGGCTATGGCTACACCTTC. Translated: CASRATGTGYGYTF.

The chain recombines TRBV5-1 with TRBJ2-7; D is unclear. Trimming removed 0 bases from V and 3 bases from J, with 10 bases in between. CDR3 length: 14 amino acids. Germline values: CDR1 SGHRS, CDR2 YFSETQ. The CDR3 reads CASSLDVGLYEQYF. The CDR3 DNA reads TGCGCCAGCAGCTTGGACGTGGGTCTCTACGAGCAGTACTTC. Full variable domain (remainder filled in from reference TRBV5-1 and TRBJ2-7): KAGVTQTPRYLIKTRGQQVTLSCSPISGHRSVSWYQQTPGQGLQFLFEYFSETQRNKGNFPGRFSGRQFSNSRSEMNVSTLELGDSALYLCASSLDVGLYEQYFGPGTRLTVT.

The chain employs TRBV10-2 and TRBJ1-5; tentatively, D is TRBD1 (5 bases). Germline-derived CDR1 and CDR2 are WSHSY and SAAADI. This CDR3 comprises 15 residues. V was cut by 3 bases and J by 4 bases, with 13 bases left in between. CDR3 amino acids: CASSDDGHLNQPQHF. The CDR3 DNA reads TGCGCCAGCAGTGATGACGGACACCTTAATCAGCCCCAGCATTTT.

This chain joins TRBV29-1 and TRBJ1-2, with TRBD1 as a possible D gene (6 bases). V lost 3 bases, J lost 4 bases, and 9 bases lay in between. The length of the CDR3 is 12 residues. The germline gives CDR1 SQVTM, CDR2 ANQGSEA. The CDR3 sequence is CSVDRGAYGYTF. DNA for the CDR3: TGCAGCGTTGATAGGGGGGCCTATGGCTACACCTTC.

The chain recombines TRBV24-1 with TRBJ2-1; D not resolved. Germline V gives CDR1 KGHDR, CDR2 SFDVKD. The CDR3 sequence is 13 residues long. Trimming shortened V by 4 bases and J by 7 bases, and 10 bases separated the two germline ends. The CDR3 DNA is TGTGCCACCAGTGACCCAGGCACGAATGAGCAGTTCTTC. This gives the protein CATSDPGTNEQFF.

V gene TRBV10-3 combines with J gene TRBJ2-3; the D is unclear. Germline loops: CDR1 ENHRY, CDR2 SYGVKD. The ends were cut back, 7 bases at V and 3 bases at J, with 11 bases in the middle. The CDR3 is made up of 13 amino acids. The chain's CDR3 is CAINRLGTDTQYF. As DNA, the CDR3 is TGTGCCATCAATAGACTGGGGACAGATACGCAGTATTTT.

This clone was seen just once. The CDR3 loop reads CASSLARGGGSFYGYTF. DNA of the CDR3: TGCGCCAGCAGCTTGGCCCGTGGGGGTGGCAGCTTCTATGGCTACACCTTC. The rearrangement links TRBV5-1 to TRBJ1-2, with D maybe TRBD1 (5 bases). Looked up from germline, CDR1 is SGHRS and CDR2 is YFSETQ. The CDR3 is 17 residues long. Trimming stripped 0 bases from V and 4 bases from J, with 19 bases between.

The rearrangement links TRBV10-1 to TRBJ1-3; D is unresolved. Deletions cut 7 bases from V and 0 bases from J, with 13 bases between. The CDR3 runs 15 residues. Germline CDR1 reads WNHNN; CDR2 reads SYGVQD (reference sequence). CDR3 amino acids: CASTSDGYSGNTIYF. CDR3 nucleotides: TGCGCCAGCACCTCCGACGGTTACTCTGGAAACACCATATATTTT.

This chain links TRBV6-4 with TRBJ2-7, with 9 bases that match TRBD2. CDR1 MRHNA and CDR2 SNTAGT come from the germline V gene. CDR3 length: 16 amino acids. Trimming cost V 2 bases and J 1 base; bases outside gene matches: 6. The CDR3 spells CASSDMQREDSYEQYF. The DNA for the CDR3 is TGTGCCAGCAGTGACATGCAGCGGGAGGATTCCTACGAGCAGTACTTC.

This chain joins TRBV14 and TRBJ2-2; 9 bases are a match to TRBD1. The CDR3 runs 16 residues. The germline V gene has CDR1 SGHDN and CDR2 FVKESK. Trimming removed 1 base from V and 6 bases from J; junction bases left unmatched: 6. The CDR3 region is CASSQADRGISGELFF. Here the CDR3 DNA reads TGTGCCAGCAGCCAAGCGGACAGGGGAATATCCGGGGAGCTGTTTTTT.

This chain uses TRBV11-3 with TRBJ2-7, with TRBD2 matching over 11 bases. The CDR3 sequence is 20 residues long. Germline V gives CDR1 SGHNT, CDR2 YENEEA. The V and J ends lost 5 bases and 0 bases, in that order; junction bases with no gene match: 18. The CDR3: CASSLMRLGTSGIPSYEQYF. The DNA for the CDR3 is TGTGCCAGCAGCCTTATGAGGCTGGGGACTAGCGGCATCCCCTCCTACGAGCAGTACTTC. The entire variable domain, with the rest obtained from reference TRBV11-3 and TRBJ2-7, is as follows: EAGVVQSPRYKIIEKKQPVAFWCNPISGHNTLYWYLQNLGQGPELLIRYENEEAVDDSQLPKDRFSAERLKGVDSTLKIQPAELGDSAVYLCASSLMRLGTSGIPSYEQYFGPGTRLTVT.

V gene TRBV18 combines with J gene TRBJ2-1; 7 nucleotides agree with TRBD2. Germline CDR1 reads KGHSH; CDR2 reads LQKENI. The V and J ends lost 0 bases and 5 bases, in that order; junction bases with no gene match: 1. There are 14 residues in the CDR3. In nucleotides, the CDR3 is TGTGCCAGCTCACCACCCAGCGGGGACAATGAGCAGTTCTTC. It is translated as CASSPPSGDNEQFF.

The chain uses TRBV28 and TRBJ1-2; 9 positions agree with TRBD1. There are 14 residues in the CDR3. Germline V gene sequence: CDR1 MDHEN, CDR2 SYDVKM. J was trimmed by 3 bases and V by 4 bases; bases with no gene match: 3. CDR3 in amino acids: CASSWRDRDYGYTF. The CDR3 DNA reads TGTGCCAGCAGTTGGCGGGACAGGGACTATGGCTACACCTTC.

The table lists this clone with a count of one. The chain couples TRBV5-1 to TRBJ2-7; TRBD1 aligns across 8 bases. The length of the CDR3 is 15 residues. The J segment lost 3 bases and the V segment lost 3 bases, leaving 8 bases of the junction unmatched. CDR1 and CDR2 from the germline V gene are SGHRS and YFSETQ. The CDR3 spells CASSWTQGVLYEQYF. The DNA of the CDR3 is TGCGCCAGCAGCTGGACACAGGGGGTTCTCTACGAGCAGTACTTC.

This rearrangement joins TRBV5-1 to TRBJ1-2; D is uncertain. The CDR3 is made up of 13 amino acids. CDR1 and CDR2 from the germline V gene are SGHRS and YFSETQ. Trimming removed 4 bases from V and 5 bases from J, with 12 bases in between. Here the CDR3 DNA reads TGCGCCAGCAGCCGAGGCGATAGGTATGGCTACACCTTC. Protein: CASSRGDRYGYTF.

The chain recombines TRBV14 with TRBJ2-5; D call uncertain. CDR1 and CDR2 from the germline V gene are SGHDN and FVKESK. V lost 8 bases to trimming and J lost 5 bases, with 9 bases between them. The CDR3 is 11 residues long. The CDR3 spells CASGVAETQYF. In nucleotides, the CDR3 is TGTGCCAGCGGTGTCGCGGAGACCCAGTACTTC.